The present T cell receptor beta chain was sequenced within a study of T-cell reconstitution after alpha-beta-depleted transplantation in children. Unique molecular identifiers were used in preparing the TCRbeta library. In TCRdb, the PCR reads were re-called with MiXCR into one record per CDR3 protein. The data hold roughly 200,000 distinct CDR3 sequences, with about 6.3% observed a single time. Ten or more counts support this clonotype. Trimming pared 1 base from V and 2 bases from J, leaving 12 bases between. The CDR3 has 15 amino acids. Germline V gene sequence: CDR1 MGHRA, CDR2 YSYEKL. The receptor comes from a human donor who donated a stem cell graft to a child with Wiskott-Aldrich syndrome. Sequencing used PBMCs from the stem cell graft donor, obtained from the stem cell graft. V and J are TRBV4-1 and TRBJ2-7; D not certain. The CDR3 is CASSQGVGTTYEQYF. In DNA form, the CDR3 reads TGCGCCAGCAGCCAAGGAGTAGGAACCACCTACGAGCAGTACTTC.